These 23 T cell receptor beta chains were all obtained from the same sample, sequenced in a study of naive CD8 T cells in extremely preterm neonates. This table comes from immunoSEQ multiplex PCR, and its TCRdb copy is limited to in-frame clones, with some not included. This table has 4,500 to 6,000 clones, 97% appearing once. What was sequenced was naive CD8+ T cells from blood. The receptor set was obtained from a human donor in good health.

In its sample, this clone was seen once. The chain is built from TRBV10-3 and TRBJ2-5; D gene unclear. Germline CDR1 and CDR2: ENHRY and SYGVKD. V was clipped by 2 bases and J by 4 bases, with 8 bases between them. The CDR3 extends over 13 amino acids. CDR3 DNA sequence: TGTGCCATCAGTGAGATGATGGCAGAGACCCAGTACTTC. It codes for CAISEMMAETQYF.

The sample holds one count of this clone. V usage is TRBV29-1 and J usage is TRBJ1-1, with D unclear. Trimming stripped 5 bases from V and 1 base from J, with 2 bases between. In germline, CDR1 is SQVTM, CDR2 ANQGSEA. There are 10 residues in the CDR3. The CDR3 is CSVRNTEAFF. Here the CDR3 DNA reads TGCAGCGTTCGGAACACTGAAGCTTTCTTT. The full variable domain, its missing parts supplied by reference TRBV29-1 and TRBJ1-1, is SAVISQKPSRDICQRGTSLTIQCQVDSQVTMMFWYRQQPGQSLTLIATANQGSEATYESGFVIDKFPISRPNLTFSTLTVSNMSPEDSSIYLCSVRNTEAFFGQGTRLTVV.

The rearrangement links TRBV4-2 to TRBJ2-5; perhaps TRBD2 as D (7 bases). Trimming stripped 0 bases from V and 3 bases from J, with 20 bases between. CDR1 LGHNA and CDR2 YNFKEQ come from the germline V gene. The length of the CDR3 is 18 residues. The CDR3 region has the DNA TGTGCCAGCAGCCAAGAAACCCGGGGGGCCGGTTATGAAGAGACCCAGTACTTC. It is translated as CASSQETRGAGYEETQYF.

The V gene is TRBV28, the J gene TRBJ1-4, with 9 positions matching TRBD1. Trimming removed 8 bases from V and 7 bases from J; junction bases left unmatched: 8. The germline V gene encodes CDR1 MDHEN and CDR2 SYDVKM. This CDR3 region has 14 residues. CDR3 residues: CASGQGTGREKLFF. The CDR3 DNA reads TGTGCCAGCGGCCAAGGGACAGGGCGTGAAAAACTGTTTTTT.

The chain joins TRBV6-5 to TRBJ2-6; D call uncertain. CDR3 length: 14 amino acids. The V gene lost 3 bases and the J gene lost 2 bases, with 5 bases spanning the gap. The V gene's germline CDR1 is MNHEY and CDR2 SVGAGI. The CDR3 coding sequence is TGTGCCAGCAGTTATACAACTGGGGCCAACGTCCTGACTTTC. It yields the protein CASSYTTGANVLTF.

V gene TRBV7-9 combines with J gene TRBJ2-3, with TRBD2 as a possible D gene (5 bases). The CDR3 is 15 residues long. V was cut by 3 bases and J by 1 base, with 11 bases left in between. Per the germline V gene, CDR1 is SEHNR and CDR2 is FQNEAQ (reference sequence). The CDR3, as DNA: TGTGCCAGCAGCTTGAGGGTGTCGGGCACAGATACGCAGTATTTT. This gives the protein CASSLRVSGTDTQYF.

The CDR3 loop is CASSVEGAFYEQYF. Written as DNA, the CDR3 is TGTGCCAGCAGCGTAGAGGGGGCATTTTACGAGCAGTACTTC. The genes are TRBV9 and TRBJ2-7; 7 bases match TRBD1. V shed 0 bases and J 4 bases; nucleotides not matched to a gene: 4. CDR3 size: 14 residues. The V gene's germline CDR1 is SGDLS and CDR2 YYNGEE.

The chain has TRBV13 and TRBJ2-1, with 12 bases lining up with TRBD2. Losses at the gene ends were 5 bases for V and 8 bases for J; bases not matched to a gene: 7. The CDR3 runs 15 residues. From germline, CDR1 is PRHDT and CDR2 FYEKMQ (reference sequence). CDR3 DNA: TGTGCCAGCAGCGATCTAGCGGGAGGGCCCGATGAGCAGTTCTTC. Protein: CASSDLAGGPDEQFF.

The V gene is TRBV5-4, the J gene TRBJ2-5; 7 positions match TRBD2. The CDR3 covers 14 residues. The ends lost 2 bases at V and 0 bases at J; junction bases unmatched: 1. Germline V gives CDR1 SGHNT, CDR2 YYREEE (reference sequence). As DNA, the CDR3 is TGTGCCAGCAGCTTCGGGGGGTACCAAGAGACCCAGTACTTC. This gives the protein CASSFGGYQETQYF.

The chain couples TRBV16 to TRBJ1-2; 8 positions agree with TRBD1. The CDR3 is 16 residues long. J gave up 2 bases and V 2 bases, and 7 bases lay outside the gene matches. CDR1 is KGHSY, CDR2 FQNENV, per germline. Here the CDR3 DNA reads TGTGCCAGCAGCCAAGTTTCCCGGGACAGGAACTATGGCTACACCTTC. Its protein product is CASSQVSRDRNYGYTF.

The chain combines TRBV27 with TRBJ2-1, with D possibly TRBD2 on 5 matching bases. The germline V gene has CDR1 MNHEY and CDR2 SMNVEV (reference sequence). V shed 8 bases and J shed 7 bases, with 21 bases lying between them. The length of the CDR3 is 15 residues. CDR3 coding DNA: TGTGCCAGCGCGATACGAGGGAGACCGGTGAATGAGCAGTTCTTC. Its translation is CASAIRGRPVNEQFF.

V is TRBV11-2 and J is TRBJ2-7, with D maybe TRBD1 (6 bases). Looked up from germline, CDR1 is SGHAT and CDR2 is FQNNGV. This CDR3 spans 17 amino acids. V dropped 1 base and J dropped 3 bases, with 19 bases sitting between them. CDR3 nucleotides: TGTGCCAGCAGCTTAGTTGGGGGCTTAGCCGGAAACTACGAGCAGTACGTC. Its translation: CASSLVGGLAGNYEQYV.

This CDR3 reads CASSNTDTQYF. The CDR3 DNA reads TGTGCCAGCAGCAACACAGATACGCAGTATTTT. The chain carries TRBV27 and TRBJ2-3; unclear D gene. V shed 6 bases and J shed 2 bases, with 3 bases lying between them. Germline V gene sequence: CDR1 MNHEY, CDR2 SMNVEV (reference sequence). The CDR3 totals 11 residues.

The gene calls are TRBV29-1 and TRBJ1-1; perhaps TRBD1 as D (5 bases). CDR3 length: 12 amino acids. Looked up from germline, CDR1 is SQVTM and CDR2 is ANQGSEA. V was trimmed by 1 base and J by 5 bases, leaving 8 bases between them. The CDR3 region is CSVEGEGTEAFF. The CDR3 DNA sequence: TGCAGCGTTGAAGGGGAGGGGACTGAAGCTTTCTTT.

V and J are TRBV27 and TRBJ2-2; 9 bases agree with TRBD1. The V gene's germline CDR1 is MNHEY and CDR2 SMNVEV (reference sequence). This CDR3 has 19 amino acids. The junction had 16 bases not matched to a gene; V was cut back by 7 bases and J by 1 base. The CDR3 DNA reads TGTGCCAGCACAAGCCAAAAAAGGGGGGGACAGGGGAACACCGGGGAGCTGTTTTTT. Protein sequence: CASTSQKRGGQGNTGELFF.

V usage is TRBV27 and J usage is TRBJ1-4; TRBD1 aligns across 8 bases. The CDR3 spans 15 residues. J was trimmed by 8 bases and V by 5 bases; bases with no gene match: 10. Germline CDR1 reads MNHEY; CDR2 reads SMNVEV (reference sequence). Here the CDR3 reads CASSVTTGVREKLFF. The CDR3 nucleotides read TGTGCCAGCAGTGTGACGACAGGGGTTAGGGAAAAACTGTTTTTT.

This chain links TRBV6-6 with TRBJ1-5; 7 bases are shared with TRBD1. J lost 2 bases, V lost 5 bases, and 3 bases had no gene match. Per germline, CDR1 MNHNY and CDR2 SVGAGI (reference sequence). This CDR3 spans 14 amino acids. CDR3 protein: CASSHTGGNQPQHF. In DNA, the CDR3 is TGTGCCAGCAGTCACACAGGGGGCAATCAGCCCCAGCATTTT.

The CDR3 DNA is TGTGCCAGCAGTTTCGGACAGGCCACTGAAGCTTTCTTT. Translated: CASSFGQATEAFF. This sequence joins TRBV27 and TRBJ1-1; TRBD1 aligns across 7 bases. Germline CDR1 reads MNHEY; CDR2 reads SMNVEV (reference sequence). The CDR3 extends over 13 amino acids. V lost 3 bases and J lost 4; bases outside the gene matches: 2.

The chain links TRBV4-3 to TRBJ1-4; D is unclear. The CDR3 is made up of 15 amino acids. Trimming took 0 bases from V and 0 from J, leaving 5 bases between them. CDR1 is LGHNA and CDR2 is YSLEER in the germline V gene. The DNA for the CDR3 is TGCGCCAGCAGCCAAGAGAGATCAACTAATGAAAAACTGTTTTTT. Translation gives CASSQERSTNEKLFF.

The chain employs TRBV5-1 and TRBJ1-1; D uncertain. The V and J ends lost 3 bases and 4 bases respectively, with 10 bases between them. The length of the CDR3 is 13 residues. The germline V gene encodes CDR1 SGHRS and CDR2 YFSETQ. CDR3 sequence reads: CASSSVASTEAFF. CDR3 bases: TGCGCCAGCAGCTCGGTAGCATCCACTGAAGCTTTCTTT. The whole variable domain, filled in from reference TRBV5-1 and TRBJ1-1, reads KAGVTQTPRYLIKTRGQQVTLSCSPISGHRSVSWYQQTPGQGLQFLFEYFSETQRNKGNFPGRFSGRQFSNSRSEMNVSTLELGDSALYLCASSSVASTEAFFGQGTRLTVV.

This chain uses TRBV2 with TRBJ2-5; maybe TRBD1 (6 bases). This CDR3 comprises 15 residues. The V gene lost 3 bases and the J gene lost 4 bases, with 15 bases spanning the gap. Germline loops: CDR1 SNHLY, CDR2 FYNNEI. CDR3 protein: CASSDWSGRGETQYF. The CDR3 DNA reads TGTGCCAGCAGTGATTGGTCGGGCAGGGGAGAGACCCAGTACTTC.

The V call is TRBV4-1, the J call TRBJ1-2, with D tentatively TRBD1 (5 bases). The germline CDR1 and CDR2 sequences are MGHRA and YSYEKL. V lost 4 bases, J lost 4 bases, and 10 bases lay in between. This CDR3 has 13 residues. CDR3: CASSLRESYGYTF. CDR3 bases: TGCGCCAGCAGCCTCAGGGAATCCTATGGCTACACCTTC.

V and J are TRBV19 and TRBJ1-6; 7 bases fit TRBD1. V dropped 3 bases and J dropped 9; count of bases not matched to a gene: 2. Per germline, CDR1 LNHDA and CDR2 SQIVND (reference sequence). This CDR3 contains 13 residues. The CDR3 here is CASSISGGSPLHF. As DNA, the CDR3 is TGTGCCAGTAGTATTTCAGGGGGTTCACCCCTCCACTTT. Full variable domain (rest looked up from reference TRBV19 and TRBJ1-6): DGGITQSPKYLFRKEGQNVTLSCEQNLNHDAMYWYRQDPGQGLRLIYYSQIVNDFQKGDIAEGYSVSREKKESFPLTVTSAQKNPTAFYLCASSISGGSPLHFGNGTRLTVT.